The 18 T cell receptor beta chains below come from one sample, sequenced in a study of cytomegalovirus exposure and HLA in healthy donors. Primers for the PCR totalled 60 Vbeta and 13 Jbeta. The table came from immunoSEQ multiplex PCR; TCRdb's copy has only in-frame clones and leaves some out. The sample contains about 140,000 clones, roughly 75% of which appear only once. Material for sequencing was PBMCs. The receptors derive from a man aged 40-50 years in good health and CMV-seronegative.

The V gene is TRBV5-1, the J gene TRBJ1-4; D is perhaps TRBD1 (6 bases). In germline, CDR1 is SGHRS, CDR2 YFSETQ. This CDR3 contains 14 residues. The ends were cut back, 2 bases at V and 8 bases at J, with 13 bases in the middle. This CDR3 reads CASSFIQGEEKLFF. The CDR3 bases are TGCGCCAGCAGCTTTATACAGGGAGAGGAAAAACTGTTTTTT.

The rearrangement uses TRBV7-9 and TRBJ1-4, with 8 bases matching TRBD1. The germline gives CDR1 SEHNR, CDR2 FQNEAQ (reference sequence). The length of the CDR3 is 14 residues. V shed 5 bases and J 7 bases; nucleotides not matched to a gene: 6. The CDR3 nucleotides read TGTGCCAGCAGCAACAGGGGGGCGGTTGAAAAACTGTTTTTT. As protein: CASSNRGAVEKLFF.

This sequence joins TRBV18 and TRBJ2-2; D is perhaps TRBD2 (5 bases). The V gene's germline CDR1 is KGHSH and CDR2 LQKENI. The ends were cut back, 3 bases at V and 4 bases at J, with 15 bases in the middle. The length of the CDR3 is 16 residues. The CDR3 here is CASSPVNGRGTGELFF. In DNA, the CDR3 is TGTGCCAGCTCACCCGTAAATGGTCGGGGCACCGGGGAGCTGTTTTTT. The full variable domain, in which reference TRBV18 and TRBJ2-2 provide the parts outside the CDR3, is NAGVMQNPRHLVRRRGQEARLRCSPMKGHSHVYWYRQLPEEGLKFMVYLQKENIIDESGMPKERFSAEFPKEGPSILRIQQVVRGDSAAYFCASSPVNGRGTGELFFGEGSRLTVL.

V is TRBV5-1 and J is TRBJ2-2; TRBD1 aligns across 7 bases. The CDR3 has 16 residues. V lost 7 bases to trimming and J lost 1 base; unmatched junction nucleotides: 10. Germline-derived CDR1 and CDR2 are SGHRS and YFSETQ. The CDR3 loop reads CASGEPTGVNTGELFF. In DNA, the CDR3 is TGCGCCAGCGGCGAACCCACAGGGGTGAACACCGGGGAGCTGTTTTTT.

Written as DNA, the CDR3 is TGTGCCACCAGCAGAGAACAACAGGGCGAAGAGACCCAGTACTTC. This encodes CATSREQQGEETQYF. This chain joins TRBV15 and TRBJ2-5, with a possible D match to TRBD1 (6 bases). V lost 0 bases to trimming and J lost 3 bases, with 11 bases between them. Germline CDR1 LNHNV, CDR2 YYDKDF (reference sequence). CDR3 length equals 15 residues.

To note about this clone: A read error may account for a junction end that differs from germline. The chain is built from TRBV12-5 and TRBJ2-3; perhaps TRBD1 as D (6 bases). The CDR3 is made up of 14 amino acids. The germline V gene has CDR1 LGHNT and CDR2 FRNRAP. CDR3 in amino acids: CASSLDSRTDTQYF. In nucleotides, the CDR3 is TGTGCTAGTAGTTTGGACAGTCGCACAGATACGCAGTATTTT. The full variable domain, in which reference TRBV12-5 and TRBJ2-3 provide the parts outside the CDR3, is DARVTQTPRHKVTEMGQEVTMRCQPILGHNTVFWYRQTMMQGLELLAYFRNRAPLDDSGMPKDRFSAEMPDATLATLKIQPSEPRDSAVYFCASSLDSRTDTQYFGPGTRLTVL.

The V call is TRBV27, the J call TRBJ1-2, with D possibly matching TRBD1 (5 bases). Trimming pared 4 bases from V and 3 bases from J, leaving 18 bases between. The length of the CDR3 is 16 residues. The germline V gene has CDR1 MNHEY and CDR2 SMNVEV (reference sequence). DNA for the CDR3: TGTGCCAGCAGTTCCCCGGGGAGGGGTGAGGACTATGGCTACACCTTC. This gives the protein CASSSPGRGEDYGYTF.

V usage is TRBV7-2 and J usage is TRBJ1-5; D unclear. With 5 bases removed from V and 0 bases from J, the gap between germline ends came to 11 bases. CDR3 length: 15 amino acids. Germline CDR1 and CDR2: SGHTA and FQGNSA. CDR3 sequence reads: CASSLTGSSNQPQHF. CDR3 DNA: TGTGCCAGCAGCCTCACGGGTTCTAGCAATCAGCCCCAGCATTTT.

V gene TRBV2 combines with J gene TRBJ2-2, with 9 bases matching TRBD1. The germline CDR1 and CDR2 sequences are SNHLY and FYNNEI. V dropped 7 bases and J dropped 1; count of bases not matched to a gene: 7. This CDR3 contains 16 residues. The CDR3 DNA reads as TGTGCCAGCACAACAGGGGGCGCCTGGAACACCGGGGAGCTGTTTTTT. Translating gives CASTTGGAWNTGELFF.

The rearrangement joins TRBV10-3 to TRBJ1-5; 8 bases align to TRBD1. The V segment lost 6 bases and the J segment 4 bases; nucleotides outside the gene matches: 5. The CDR3 has 14 residues. CDR1 ENHRY and CDR2 SYGVKD come from the germline V gene. The CDR3 loop reads CAISGTGVNQPQHF. The CDR3 DNA reads TGTGCCATCAGCGGGACAGGCGTGAATCAGCCCCAGCATTTT.

This chain uses TRBV4-3 with TRBJ1-3; D is perhaps TRBD1 (6 bases). V shed 1 base and J shed 4 bases, with 14 bases lying between them. The germline gives CDR1 LGHNA, CDR2 YSLEER. This CDR3 spans 16 amino acids. The CDR3 coding sequence is TGCGCCAGCAGCCAAGCCCGCAGGGGCTCAGGAAACACCATATATTTT. Translated, it gives CASSQARRGSGNTIYF.

Written as DNA, the CDR3 is TGTGCCAGCAGCTCCGGGTTCGTCGCAAATCAGCCCCAGCATTTT. It specifies CASSSGFVANQPQHF. This sequence joins TRBV27 and TRBJ1-5; D gene unclear. CDR3 length equals 15 residues. Trimming pared 6 bases from V and 4 bases from J, leaving 16 bases between. Germline loops: CDR1 MNHEY, CDR2 SMNVEV (reference sequence).

In this sample, this clone turned up a few times. The rearrangement links TRBV6-1 to TRBJ1-1; possibly TRBD1 for D (5 bases). CDR3 length equals 13 residues. Per germline, CDR1 MNHNS and CDR2 SASEGT. The V and J ends lost 6 bases and 1 base respectively, with 9 bases between them. The CDR3 DNA is TGTGCCAGCAGCCTAGACAGGAACACTGAAGCTTTCTTT. As protein: CASSLDRNTEAFF.

V usage is TRBV7-3 and J usage is TRBJ2-1; TRBD1 might be the D (5 bases). Trimming shortened V by 6 bases and J by 5 bases, and 8 bases separated the two germline ends. CDR3 length: 12 amino acids. Germline CDR1 and CDR2: SGHTA and FQGTGA. As DNA, the CDR3 is TGTGCCAGCAGTATACAGGACAATGAGCAGTTCTTC. Encoded protein: CASSIQDNEQFF.

Notes on this clone: The sample carries other DNA sequences with the same CDR3. The chain couples TRBV29-1 to TRBJ1-1; 10 bases agree with TRBD1. V lost 7 bases, J lost 1 base, and 9 bases stayed unmatched. Looked up from germline, CDR1 is SQVTM and CDR2 is ANQGSEA. CDR3 length: 15 residues. The CDR3 is CSATGGKRPNTEAFF. The DNA of the CDR3 is TGCAGCGCGACAGGGGGCAAGAGACCGAACACTGAAGCTTTCTTT.

This chain joins TRBV19 and TRBJ1-1; 8 bases map to TRBD1. Germline CDR1 LNHDA, CDR2 SQIVND (reference sequence). V lost 5 bases to trimming and J lost 4 bases; unmatched junction nucleotides: 3. The CDR3 is made up of 13 amino acids. The CDR3 region is CASSLQGATEAFF. The DNA for the CDR3 is TGTGCCAGTAGTCTCCAGGGGGCCACTGAAGCTTTCTTT.

The gene calls are TRBV2 and TRBJ1-5; TRBD1 might be the D (5 bases). Germline V gene sequence: CDR1 SNHLY, CDR2 FYNNEI. Trimming pared 2 bases from V and 4 bases from J, leaving 9 bases between. The CDR3 spans 14 residues. The CDR3 is CASSESGFNQPQHF. CDR3 bases: TGTGCCAGCAGTGAATCAGGGTTTAATCAGCCCCAGCATTTT.

The CDR3 coding sequence is TGTGCCAGCAGCTCGGCCCTGACTAGCGGGCCGTACGAGCAGTACTTC. Protein sequence: CASSSALTSGPYEQYF. The gene calls are TRBV13 and TRBJ2-7; 10 nucleotides match TRBD2. CDR1 is PRHDT, CDR2 FYEKMQ, per germline (reference sequence). The V gene end was trimmed by 4 bases and the J gene end by 4 bases; junction bases not matched to a gene: 10. This CDR3 is 16 amino acids long.